The T cell receptor beta chain under discussion was sequenced for a study of T cell responses to AZD1222 COVID-19 vaccine. Details on this clone: Its specificity is unknown.

This CDR3 region has 13 residues. Germline V gene data show CDR1 as SGHKS and CDR2 as YYEKEE (reference sequence). With 0 bases removed from V and 4 bases from J, the gap between germline ends came to 7 bases. Repertoires were generated with immunoSEQ multiplex PCR, while TCRdb's copy carries only in-frame clones and drops some. Here the sample spans 90,000 to 100,000 clones, 70% to 90% being singletons. Notes on the study in general: Epitopes outside B.1.351 and B.1.1.7 mutated regions reportedly drew nearly half of spike TCRs.

The clonotype comes from an adult in good health. The sample consisted of peripheral blood, taken on day 0 of AZD1222 vaccination. The rearrangement joins TRBV5-5 to TRBJ2-5; D is possibly TRBD2 (5 bases). The CDR3 coding sequence is TGTGCCAGCAGCTTGGTAAGCGGAGAGACCCAGTACTTC. Its protein is CASSLVSGETQYF.